These 28 T cell receptor beta chains were sequenced from one sample in a study of blood T cell repertoires in COVID-19. Data came from immunoSEQ multiplex PCR; TCRdb stores just in-frame clones and leaves some out. The table has around 70,000 clones, about 89% seen once. The sample consisted of peripheral blood. The receptors were gathered from a human donor in a cohort sampled during active COVID-19.

This clone is a singleton in its sample. V and J are TRBV6-5 and TRBJ2-7; 14 bases are a match to TRBD2. Germline V lookup: CDR1 MNHEY, CDR2 SVGAGI. The CDR3 totals 15 residues. The V gene end was trimmed by 2 bases and the J gene end by 3 bases; junction bases not matched to a gene: 0. The CDR3 spells CASSYGTSGGYEQYF. In DNA, the CDR3 is TGTGCCAGCAGTTACGGGACTAGCGGGGGCTACGAGCAGTACTTC.

The V and J genes are TRBV7-9 and TRBJ2-1; TRBD1 is a possible D gene (5 bases). CDR3 length: 16 residues. Germline loops: CDR1 SEHNR, CDR2 FQNEAQ (reference sequence). Trimming left V 5 bases short and J 5 bases short, with 19 bases between. CDR3 amino acids: CASSIRQTQHHNEQFF. As DNA, the CDR3 is TGTGCCAGCAGCATACGACAGACACAACACCACAATGAGCAGTTCTTC.

As DNA, the CDR3 is TGTGCCAGCTCACAACGGGACAGGGGGACAGCCAAAAACATTCAGTACTTC. Its translation is CASSQRDRGTAKNIQYF. The chain carries TRBV18 and TRBJ2-4; 11 nucleotides line up with TRBD1. The V gene end was trimmed by 4 bases and the J gene end by 0 bases; junction bases not matched to a gene: 5. Germline CDR1 reads KGHSH; CDR2 reads LQKENI. The CDR3 totals 17 residues.

V usage is TRBV5-1 and J usage is TRBJ2-7; TRBD1 matches at 8 bases. The CDR3 is 15 residues long. Losses at the gene ends were 2 bases for V and 2 bases for J; bases not matched to a gene: 6. Germline V lookup: CDR1 SGHRS, CDR2 YFSETQ. This chain's CDR3 is CASSFGTGEAYEQYF. The CDR3, as DNA: TGCGCCAGCAGCTTCGGGACAGGAGAAGCCTACGAGCAGTACTTC.

The chain is built from TRBV5-6 and TRBJ1-6, with TRBD1 as a possible D gene (6 bases). This CDR3 is 17 amino acids long. The V end lost 3 bases, the J end lost 0 bases, and 13 bases lay between the germline ends. The germline V gene encodes CDR1 SGHDT and CDR2 YYEEEE. The CDR3: CASSSDRLSSYNSPLHF. The CDR3, as DNA: TGTGCCAGCAGCTCTGACAGGCTCAGCTCCTATAATTCACCCCTCCACTTT.

The sample holds one count of this clone. The chain has TRBV3-1 (or the pseudogene TRBV3-2) and TRBJ1-2; D gene unclear. The germline V and J ends were trimmed by 0 bases and 4 bases, with 15 bases remaining between them. CDR3 size: 16 residues. Looked up from germline, CDR1 is LGHDT and CDR2 is YNNKEL (reference sequence). The CDR3 nucleotides read TGTGCCAGCAGCCAAGAAAGAGCGGGCCGTGGCTATGGCTACACCTTC. This sequence encodes CASSQERAGRGYGYTF.

The chain is built from TRBV15 and TRBJ2-1; TRBD1 is a possible D gene (5 bases). The CDR3 runs to 13 residues. Looked up from germline, CDR1 is LNHNV and CDR2 is YYDKDF (reference sequence). V lost 0 bases and J lost 8, with 8 bases in between. DNA of the CDR3: TGTGCCACCAGCAGAGATTTCAGGGATGAGCAGTTCTTC. It specifies CATSRDFRDEQFF. The full variable domain, with the rest looked up from reference TRBV15 and TRBJ2-1, is DAMVIQNPRYQVTQFGKPVTLSCSQTLNHNVMYWYQQKSSQAPKLLFHYYDKDFNNEADTPDNFQSRRPNTSFCFLDIRSPGLGDTAMYLCATSRDFRDEQFFGPGTRLTVL.

Only one count was recorded for this clone. The chain is built from TRBV28 and TRBJ1-3; possible D gene TRBD1, 6 bases. Germline values: CDR1 MDHEN, CDR2 SYDVKM. V was cut by 8 bases and J by 4 bases, with 12 bases left in between. The CDR3 has 13 residues. The CDR3, as DNA: TGTGCCAGCTCTTGGGGGCTGGGAAACACCATATATTTT. Its protein is CASSWGLGNTIYF.

The chain is built from TRBV25-1 and TRBJ2-1; D unclear. Germline loops: CDR1 MGHDK, CDR2 SYGVNS. Trimming shortened V by 5 bases and J by 0 bases, and 11 bases separated the two germline ends. This CDR3 spans 15 amino acids. The CDR3 here is CASSQAPSSYNEQFF. The CDR3 DNA is TGTGCCAGCAGTCAGGCTCCGAGCTCCTACAATGAGCAGTTCTTC.

This clone was detected a few times. The chain is built from TRBV7-2 and TRBJ2-7; 7 nucleotides agree with TRBD2. This CDR3 has 14 residues. With V trimmed by 3 bases and J by 3 bases, 5 bases remained unmatched. Germline V gene data show CDR1 as SGHTA and CDR2 as FQGNSA. The DNA for the CDR3 is TGTGCCAGCAGCTTGGAGCGGGGCCACTACGAGCAGTACTTC. Protein sequence: CASSLERGHYEQYF.

The chain recombines TRBV6-5 with TRBJ1-3, with D uncertain. Deletions cut 4 bases from V and 0 bases from J, with 13 bases between. Germline-derived CDR1 and CDR2 are MNHEY and SVGAGI. The CDR3 consists of 16 residues. The CDR3 protein is CASSSTTVISGNTIYF. DNA for the CDR3: TGTGCCAGCAGTTCAACGACTGTTATCTCTGGAAACACCATATATTTT.

The V call is TRBV7-2, the J call TRBJ2-2; the match to TRBD1 covers 7 bases. V was clipped by 7 bases and J by 4 bases; unmatched bases: 6. CDR1 SGHTA and CDR2 FQGNSA come from the germline V gene. CDR3 length equals 14 residues. CDR3 residues: CASTSTGRTGELFF. The CDR3 DNA is TGTGCCAGCACCTCGACAGGGCGCACCGGGGAGCTGTTTTTT.

CDR3 sequence reads: CASRKSGENTEAFF. The CDR3 nucleotides read TGTGCCAGCAGGAAAAGCGGGGAGAACACTGAAGCTTTCTTT. The chain joins TRBV25-1 to TRBJ1-1; no firm D call. The germline V gene has CDR1 MGHDK and CDR2 SYGVNS. Trimming took off 6 bases at V and 1 base at J, with 12 bases between the two ends. The CDR3 extends over 14 amino acids. Full variable domain (remainder filled in from reference TRBV25-1 and TRBJ1-1): EADIYQTPRYLVIGTGKKITLECSQTMGHDKMYWYQQDPGMELHLIHYSYGVNSTEKGDLSSESTVSRIRTEHFPLTLESARPSHTSQYLCASRKSGENTEAFFGQGTRLTVV.

V gene TRBV29-1 combines with J gene TRBJ2-7, with TRBD2 as a possible D gene (5 bases). Trimming took 7 bases from V and 6 from J, leaving 16 bases between them. CDR3 length: 12 residues. Germline CDR1 and CDR2: SQVTM and ANQGSEA. In DNA form, the CDR3 reads TGCAGCGCCGGGCCCTCTGGAGGCGAGCAGTACTTC. It yields the protein CSAGPSGGEQYF.

V gene TRBV5-4 combines with J gene TRBJ2-5, with D possibly being TRBD1 (6 bases). CDR3 length: 15 amino acids. Trimming took 4 bases from V and 0 from J, leaving 13 bases between them. Germline CDR1 and CDR2: SGHNT and YYREEE (reference sequence). The CDR3, as DNA: TGTGCCAGCAGCCGCCCCGGGACAAACCAAGAGACCCAGTACTTC. Protein: CASSRPGTNQETQYF.

Notes on this clone: Given the absence of the conserved phenylalanine or tryptophan at the CDR3 end, a read error is likely. The rearrangement links TRBV7-9 to TRBJ1-1; 7 bases agree with TRBD1. The CDR3 sequence is 13 residues long. Trimming at V came to 5 bases and at J to 4 bases, leaving 4 bases not matched to a gene. The germline CDR1 and CDR2 sequences are SEHNR and FQNEAQ (reference sequence). CDR3 region: CASSTTGVTEAFS. CDR3 coding DNA: TGTGCCAGCAGCACCACAGGGGTCACTGAAGCTTTCTCT.

J is TRBJ2-5 and V is TRBV7-8, with a possible D match to TRBD1 (6 bases). The V end was cut by 5 bases, the J end by 0 bases, with 10 bases between. Germline assignment: CDR1 SGHVS and CDR2 FQNEAQ. CDR3 length equals 14 residues. The CDR3 nucleotides are TGTGCCAGCAGCCGAGACAGGAACCAAGAGACCCAGTACTTC. The encoded protein is CASSRDRNQETQYF.

This clone was seen a single time. The chain is built from TRBV2 and TRBJ1-2; 8 bases map to TRBD1. Trimming removed 8 bases from V and 6 bases from J; junction bases left unmatched: 11. This CDR3 contains 14 residues. Looked up from germline, CDR1 is SNHLY and CDR2 is FYNNEI. CDR3: CASREVRGRDGYTF. The CDR3 region has the DNA TGTGCCAGCCGAGAGGTCAGGGGGCGGGATGGCTACACCTTC.

This chain uses TRBV5-6 with TRBJ2-1; 8 nucleotides agree with TRBD2. Germline-derived CDR1 and CDR2 are SGHDT and YYEEEE. Losses at the gene ends were 1 base for V and 3 bases for J; bases not matched to a gene: 6. There are 16 residues in the CDR3. The CDR3 reads CASSLREGLHYNEQFF. In DNA form, the CDR3 reads TGTGCCAGCAGCTTGCGGGAGGGACTCCACTACAATGAGCAGTTCTTC.

V is TRBV6-6 and J is TRBJ2-7; D may be TRBD2 (5 bases). Trimming stripped 0 bases from V and 5 bases from J, with 11 bases between. In germline, CDR1 is MNHNY, CDR2 SVGAGI (reference sequence). CDR3 length equals 14 residues. CDR3 in amino acids: CASSYSIGGNEQYF. The CDR3 DNA is TGTGCCAGCAGTTACTCGATAGGAGGAAACGAGCAGTACTTC.

This clone was detected only once. CDR3 in DNA: TGTGCCAGCAGTTTTACCGCCCGGACTATCTCTGGGGCCAACGTCCTGACTTTC. Translation gives CASSFTARTISGANVLTF. The chain combines TRBV28 with TRBJ2-6, with D possibly matching TRBD2 (6 bases). The ends were cut back, 3 bases at V and 0 bases at J, with 15 bases in the middle. Germline lookup yields CDR1 MDHEN and CDR2 SYDVKM. CDR3 length: 18 residues.

The rearrangement links TRBV28 to TRBJ1-5; D perhaps matches TRBD1 (5 bases). Germline CDR1 MDHEN, CDR2 SYDVKM. V gave up 5 bases and J gave up 3 bases, with 11 bases separating them. The CDR3 runs to 14 residues. Here the CDR3 DNA reads TGTGCCAGCAGTCCAGGGCTACCCAATCAGCCCCAGCATTTT. Protein: CASSPGLPNQPQHF.

V and J are TRBV15 and TRBJ2-7; 10 bases map to TRBD2. This CDR3 spans 19 amino acids. Germline V CDR1 and CDR2: LNHNV, YYDKDF (reference sequence). V lost 1 base, J lost 4 bases, and 16 bases stayed unmatched. CDR3 coding DNA: TGTGCCACCAGCAGAGCCGCCGGCATAGCGGGGGGCCAAGGATACGAGCAGTACTTC. It codes for CATSRAAGIAGGQGYEQYF.

The V and J genes are TRBV11-3 and TRBJ2-3; 10 bases map to TRBD1. The CDR3 is 15 residues long. Germline-derived CDR1 and CDR2 are SGHNT and YENEEA. V shed 5 bases, J shed 3 bases, and the junction held 5 bases outside the gene matches. The CDR3 bases are TGTGCCAGCAGCCCAGGGACAGGGGAAACAGATACGCAGTATTTT. Residues: CASSPGTGETDTQYF.

The rearrangement uses TRBV6-5 and TRBJ2-7; 11 bases align to TRBD1. Germline V lookup: CDR1 MNHEY, CDR2 SVGAGI. This CDR3 has 14 amino acids. V shed 8 bases, J shed 4 bases, and the junction held 7 bases outside the gene matches. The CDR3 coding sequence is TGTGCCAGCGGGGGGACAGGGGGGATTTACGAGCAGTACTTC. As protein: CASGGTGGIYEQYF.

This clone was seen only a few times. This chain links TRBV5-8 with TRBJ1-4; 8 positions match TRBD1. The trim removed 5 bases at V and 4 bases at J, leaving 10 bases unmatched. The length of the CDR3 is 16 residues. Germline CDR1 SGHTS, CDR2 YDEGEE. The CDR3 sequence is CASRFGTGYGNEKLFF. The CDR3 DNA reads TGTGCCAGCAGATTTGGGACAGGATACGGTAATGAAAAACTGTTTTTT. The full variable domain, rest sourced from reference TRBV5-8 and TRBJ1-4, is EAGVTQSPTHLIKTRGQQATLRCSPISGHTSVYWYQQALGLGLQFLLWYDEGEERNRGNFPPRFSGRQFPNYSSELNVNALELEDSALYLCASRFGTGYGNEKLFFGSGTQLSVL.

The CDR3 sequence: CASSPMGAGGNTEAFF. The CDR3 coding sequence is TGTGCCAGCTCACCTATGGGGGCCGGAGGGAACACTGAAGCTTTCTTT. The chain uses TRBV18 and TRBJ1-1; weak D call: TRBD1 (6 bases). CDR1 KGHSH and CDR2 LQKENI come from the germline V gene. The CDR3 is 16 amino acids. The V and J ends lost 3 bases and 1 base respectively, with 15 bases between them. The complete variable domain, with remaining parts taken from reference TRBV18 and TRBJ1-1, reads NAGVMQNPRHLVRRRGQEARLRCSPMKGHSHVYWYRQLPEEGLKFMVYLQKENIIDESGMPKERFSAEFPKEGPSILRIQQVVRGDSAAYFCASSPMGAGGNTEAFFGQGTRLTVV.

V and J are TRBV5-6 and TRBJ2-7, with 7 bases identical to TRBD1. With V trimmed by 0 bases and J by 6 bases, 12 bases remained unmatched. The CDR3 totals 16 residues. Per germline, CDR1 SGHDT and CDR2 YYEEEE. The CDR3 DNA sequence: TGTGCCAGCAGCTTGGAAATGAGACAGGGTTCCGGCGAGCAGTACTTC. Protein: CASSLEMRQGSGEQYF.